The 6 T cell receptor beta chains listed next were all sequenced from one sample in a study of blood T cell repertoires in COVID-19. Libraries were prepared by immunoSEQ multiplex PCR; TCRdb keeps only in-frame clonotypes and omits some of them. This table holds 300,000 to 400,000 clones, almost 90% found once. Sequencing input: peripheral blood. The source of these receptors is a woman between 70 and 85 years old with COVID-19, enrolled during active disease.

V is TRBV27 and J is TRBJ2-3; D call uncertain. Trimming left V 5 bases short and J 3 bases short, with 3 bases between. Germline V gives CDR1 MNHEY, CDR2 SMNVEV (reference sequence). This CDR3 comprises 11 residues. This CDR3 reads CASSTTDTQYF. CDR3 nucleotides: TGTGCCAGCAGTACAACAGATACGCAGTATTTT.

CDR3 nucleotide sequence: TGCAGTGCTAGTGGGGCCACCAATCAGCCCCAGCATTTT. This gives the protein CSASGATNQPQHF. The chain couples TRBV20-1 to TRBJ1-5, with a tentative D call TRBD1 (5 bases). The ends were cut back, 3 bases at V and 3 bases at J, with 9 bases in the middle. Germline values: CDR1 DFQATT, CDR2 SNEGSKA (reference sequence). The CDR3 has 13 amino acids.

The chain combines TRBV18 with TRBJ2-7; D not resolved. This CDR3 has 14 amino acids. The germline V gene has CDR1 KGHSH and CDR2 LQKENI. V was pared by 0 bases and J by 2 bases, with 8 bases between. In nucleotides, the CDR3 is TGTGCCAGCTCACCACCGCTCCGCGCCTACGAGCAGTACTTC. Translating gives CASSPPLRAYEQYF.

The V gene is TRBV19, the J gene TRBJ1-2, with D unclear. Deletions cut 6 bases from V and 4 bases from J, with 15 bases between. The germline CDR1 and CDR2 sequences are LNHDA and SQIVND (reference sequence). The CDR3 extends over 14 amino acids. The CDR3 nucleotides are TGTGCCAGTAGCCCCCGAGGGCGGATCTATGGCTACACCTTC. Its protein is CASSPRGRIYGYTF.

The chain employs TRBV11-3 and TRBJ1-2, with a weak D call TRBD1 (6 bases). Germline V gives CDR1 SGHNT, CDR2 YENEEA. The V end was cut by 4 bases, the J end by 1 base, with 13 bases between. The CDR3 loop spans 15 amino acids. The CDR3 reads CASSSTQGINYGYTF. As DNA, the CDR3 is TGTGCCAGCAGCTCTACACAGGGAATTAACTATGGCTACACCTTC.

The V call is TRBV24-1, the J call TRBJ1-5, with TRBD1 matching 7 bases. Unmatched junction bases numbered 8, after V lost 7 bases and J lost 0 bases. This CDR3 region has 16 residues. Germline-derived CDR1 and CDR2 are KGHDR and SFDVKD. In DNA, the CDR3 is TGTGCCACCAGCTCAACCGGGACAGATAGCAATCAGCCCCAGCATTTT. Amino acids: CATSSTGTDSNQPQHF.